Listed below are T cell receptor beta chains from one sample, sequenced in a study of blood T cell repertoires in COVID-19. Some clones are missing from TCRdb's copy, which holds only in-frame ones; the method was immunoSEQ multiplex PCR. The repertoire holds about 250,000 clones, with around 82% as singletons. Sequencing used PBMCs or T cells enriched from blood (not recorded which). The receptors originated from a woman aged 40 to 49 who had been exposed to COVID-19. Each CDR3 is given with its conserved first and last residue. The D gene is left open where the match is weak. Size tells how often a clone was seen (once, few, many) or the class of an expanded clone, and some rows leave it out.

D,size,J,V,DNA,CDR3
.,.,TRBJ1-2,TRBV3-1/TRBV3-2,TGTGCCAGCAGCCAGTGGGGCAGGGGTACTAACTATGGCTACACCTTC,CASSQWGRGTNYGYTF
TRBD1,.,TRBJ1-6,TRBV6-4,TGTGCCAGCCGCCGGGACAGCAATTCACCCCTCCACTTT,CASRRDSNSPLHF
TRBD1,few,TRBJ1-4,TRBV3-1/TRBV3-2,TGTGCCAGCAGCCAAGGCAGGGGGAATTTCGCAACTAATGAAAAACTGTTTTTT,CASSQGRGNFATNEKLFF
.,.,TRBJ1-3,TRBV11-1,TGTGCCAGCAGCTTATCGGACACTGGAAACACCATATATTTT,CASSLSDTGNTIYF
.,.,TRBJ1-2,TRBV6-5,TGTGCCAGCACCCCAGTGGGGGCGGTTAACTATGGCTACACCTTC,CASTPVGAVNYGYTF
TRBD1,.,TRBJ1-1,TRBV5-1,TGCGCCAGCAGCTTGGCTCCGGGACAGGGGTACAAGACTGAAGCTTTCTTT,CASSLAPGQGYKTEAFF
.,.,TRBJ1-1,TRBV5-6,TGTGCCAGCAGCATCAGAACTGAAGCTTTCTTT,CASSIRTEAFF
TRBD1,.,TRBJ1-5,TRBV7-9,TGTGCCAGCAGCTTACAGGGGGCGGTCAATCAGCCCCAGCATTTT,CASSLQGAVNQPQHF
TRBD1,.,TRBJ1-3,TRBV2,TGTGCCAGCAGTAGACAGGGGCCAAGCTCTGGAAACACCATATATTTT,CASSRQGPSSGNTIYF
.,.,TRBJ1-1,TRBV29-1,TGCAGCGTGCACGAACAGGGCGCTGAAGCTTTCTTT,CSVHEQGAEAFF
.,.,TRBJ2-7,TRBV10-3,TGTGCCATCACCCAGGACAGGGAGGGCTACGAGCAGTACTTC,CAITQDREGYEQYF
TRBD1,.,TRBJ1-2,TRBV2,TGTGCCAGCACCCCAAGGACAGGGGGCTCCGCCTCCTATGGCTACACCTTC,CASTPRTGGSASYGYTF
TRBD2,.,TRBJ2-7,TRBV11-2,TGTGCCAGCAGCTTAGATCTTGCTAGCGGGGGGGCCAAGTCCTACGAGCAGTACTTC,CASSLDLASGGAKSYEQYF
.,.,TRBJ1-2,TRBV23-1,TGCGCCAGCAGTCGCATCAACCGGGACACGAATTGGGGTGGCTACACCTTC,CASSRINRDTNWGGYTF
.,.,TRBJ2-5,TRBV2,TGTGCCAGCAGTTATCCGGAGACCCAGTACTTC,CASSYPETQYF
.,.,TRBJ1-1,TRBV3-1/TRBV3-2,TGTGCCAGCAGCCAAGGCCTGGGGGCCGGAAACACTGAAGCTTTCTTT,CASSQGLGAGNTEAFF
TRBD1,.,TRBJ1-2,TRBV30,TGTGCCTGGACGACAGGGGGCGGCTACACCTTC,CAWTTGGGYTF
.,.,TRBJ1-5,TRBV4-2,TGTGCCAGCAGTCCCTCGAATACAGGGTACAATCAGCCCCAGCATTTT,CASSPSNTGYNQPQHF
.,once,TRBJ1-1,TRBV19,TGTGCCAGTAGTTTGGGAGAGAACACTGAAGCTTTCTTT,CASSLGENTEAFF
.,.,TRBJ2-7,TRBV5-1,TGCGCCAGCAGCTTGGAGGGGCTCCCCTACGAGCAGTACTTC,CASSLEGLPYEQYF
.,.,TRBJ1-1,TRBV20-1,TGCAGTGCTGGTGGCTCCATAGACACTGAAGCTTTCTTT,CSAGGSIDTEAFF
TRBD1,few,TRBJ1-4,TRBV7-8,TGTGCCAGCAGCCTGGGACAGTTTAATGAAAAACTGTTTTTT,CASSLGQFNEKLFF
.,once,TRBJ1-1,TRBV29-1,TGCAGCGTTGGGGCCAGTACTGAAGCTTTCTTT,CSVGASTEAFF
TRBD2,once,TRBJ2-7,TRBV11-2,TGTGCCAGCAGCGCAAGCGGGGGGGCGTCCGAGCAGTACTTC,CASSASGGASEQYF
.,.,TRBJ1-2,TRBV28,TGTGCCAGCAGTACCGTCGGACACGTTTTTAACTATGGCTACACCTTC,CASSTVGHVFNYGYTF
.,.,TRBJ1-2,TRBV18,TGTGCCAGCGCTGACAGGCTCACGACGAGGGACTATGGCTACACCTTC,CASADRLTTRDYGYTF
.,.,TRBJ1-2,TRBV4-2,TGTGCCAGCAGCCAGCCAGGGTCAAAGTATGGCTACACCTTC,CASSQPGSKYGYTF
.,.,TRBJ2-7,TRBV7-2,TGTGCCAGCAGCTTACAGGGCGAAACCTACGAGCAGTACTTC,CASSLQGETYEQYF
TRBD2,.,TRBJ2-2,TRBV29-1,TGCAGCGTTGCGGAGCGGGGGATCACCGGGGAGCTGTTTTTT,CSVAERGITGELFF
TRBD1,.,TRBJ1-6,TRBV2,TGTGCCAGCAGAACAGGGGGGGGTTCACCCCTCCACTTT,CASRTGGGSPLHF
TRBD1,.,TRBJ2-3,TRBV5-1,TGCGCCAGCAGCTTGGAGGACAGGGGAGCTGGCACAGATACGCAGTATTTT,CASSLEDRGAGTDTQYF
.,.,TRBJ1-1,TRBV9,TGTGCCAGCAGCGTAGCTACCGGGGGTGAAGCTTTCTTT,CASSVATGGEAFF
.,.,TRBJ1-2,TRBV5-1,TGCGCCAGCAGCTTGGCTTCCGTAGATGGCTACACCTTC,CASSLASVDGYTF
.,.,TRBJ1-2,TRBV14,TGTGCCAGCAGCCAGCCGACAGGTCAGGGCTACACCTTC,CASSQPTGQGYTF
.,.,TRBJ2-6,TRBV4-3,TGCGCCAGCAGCCAACAAGGAGGTGGGGCCAACGTCCTGACTTTC,CASSQQGGGANVLTF
.,.,TRBJ2-7,TRBV7-2,TGTGCCAGCAGCTCCGAACTTTACGAGCAGTACTTC,CASSSELYEQYF
.,.,TRBJ1-3,TRBV5-6,TGTGCCAGCAGCTTGGGGTCAGGAACCTCTGGAAACACCATATATTTT,CASSLGSGTSGNTIYF
TRBD1,.,TRBJ1-5,TRBV6-5,TGTGCCAGCAGTTATAACAGGGGCTTGGACAATCAGCCCCAGCATTTT,CASSYNRGLDNQPQHF
.,few,TRBJ1-1,TRBV7-3,TGTGCCAGCAGCTTAGGGCACCTGCCCGTGAACACTGAAGCTTTCTTT,CASSLGHLPVNTEAFF
.,.,TRBJ1-3,TRBV7-9,TGTGCCAGCAGCTTAGTACCGCCAGATGGAAACACCATATATTTT,CASSLVPPDGNTIYF
.,.,TRBJ1-3,TRBV28,TGTGCCAGCAGTTTAGGAGGCCGCAGACCAGCCACCATATATTTT,CASSLGGRRPATIYF
TRBD1,.,TRBJ1-3,TRBV3-1/TRBV3-2,TGTGCCAGCAGCCAACGGACAGGGCAAGGAAACACCATATATTTT,CASSQRTGQGNTIYF
.,.,TRBJ1-5,TRBV6-5,TGTGCCAGCGAACTCAGCGGGGGTAATCAGCCCCAGCATTTT,CASELSGGNQPQHF
TRBD1,.,TRBJ1-3,TRBV10-1,TGCGCCAGCAACGGGACAGGGGGAAACACCATATATTTT,CASNGTGGNTIYF
TRBD2,.,TRBJ2-1,TRBV4-3,TGCGCCAGCAGCCAAGATGGGGCGGGGGGGCACTACAATGAGCAGTTCTTC,CASSQDGAGGHYNEQFF
.,.,TRBJ2-1,TRBV6-5,TGTGCCAGCAGTAGGGGTGGTTGGATGATGGATGAGCAGTTCTTC,CASSRGGWMMDEQFF
.,.,TRBJ1-4,TRBV6-4,TGTGCCAGCAGTGACTCGCCTGGGAGGAGAGAACTGTTTTTT,CASSDSPGRRELFF
TRBD2,.,TRBJ2-1,TRBV6-1,TGTGCCAGCAGTGAAGGGCACGGGCGGGGGGTCTACAATGAGCAGTTCTTC,CASSEGHGRGVYNEQFF
.,.,TRBJ2-3,TRBV6-5,TGTGCCAGCACAGTTTCCACAGATACGCAGTATTTT,CASTVSTDTQYF
TRBD2,.,TRBJ2-7,TRBV4-3,TGCGCCAGCAGCCAAGCTAGCGGGGGGGCCCGAGAGCAGTACTTC,CASSQASGGAREQYF
TRBD2,.,TRBJ2-3,TRBV7-2,TGTGCCAGCAGCTTAGCGGGGGGGAGCACAGATACGCAGTATTTT,CASSLAGGSTDTQYF
.,.,TRBJ1-2,TRBV19,TGTGCCAGTAGCCTAGGGTTGGGACAACCAAACTATGGCTACACCTTC,CASSLGLGQPNYGYTF
TRBD1,.,TRBJ1-3,TRBV30,TGTGCCTGGAGTCCCGGGACAGGGATCGGAAACACCATATATTTT,CAWSPGTGIGNTIYF
.,once,TRBJ1-2,TRBV20-1,TGCAGTGCTAGCCCACTCAGGGGCTACACCTTC,CSASPLRGYTF
TRBD1,.,TRBJ2-3,TRBV10-2,TGCGCCACAGGACAGGGGGCGATTAGCACAGATACGCAGTATTTT,CATGQGAISTDTQYF